Listed below are T cell receptor beta chains from one sample, sequenced in a study of blood T cell repertoires in COVID-19. TCRdb's table, derived via immunoSEQ multiplex PCR, lists solely in-frame clones and lacks some. The data contain under 85,000 clones, roughly 86% of them singletons. Sequenced material: peripheral blood. These receptors all stem from a human donor in a cohort sampled during active COVID-19. CDR3s include the opening cysteine and the closing phenylalanine or tryptophan. D genes are given only for firm matches. Not every row has a clone size; where given, it reads once, few, many or a size class.

v_call	d_call	j_call	clone_size	cdr3_length	cdr3_aa	cdr3_nt
TRBV5-4	TRBD1	TRBJ2-3	once	15	CASSFRTGLSDTQYF	TGTGCCAGCAGCTTTAGGACAGGTCTTTCGGATACGCAGTATTTT
TRBV2	TRBD1	TRBJ2-2	NA	13	CASSGQGAGELFF	TGTGCCAGCAGTGGACAGGGTGCCGGGGAGCTGTTTTTT
TRBV5-6	NA	TRBJ2-7	NA	14	CASSLGQNPYEQYF	TGTGCCAGCAGCTTGGGACAGAACCCCTACGAGCAGTACTTC
TRBV7-2	NA	TRBJ2-6	NA	15	CASSLGGDGANVLTF	TGTGCCAGCAGCCTTGGAGGGGATGGGGCCAACGTCCTGACTTTC
TRBV4-1	NA	TRBJ1-2	NA	19	CASSQERGRNRGANYGYTF	TGCGCCAGCAGCCAAGAAAGGGGCAGGAATCGTGGAGCTAACTATGGCTACACCTTC
TRBV6-1	TRBD1	TRBJ1-2	many	14	CASSEGTGRGRDTF	TGTGCCAGCAGTGAAGGGACAGGGCGGGGTAGGGACACCTTC
TRBV3-1/TRBV3-2	NA	TRBJ2-7	NA	12	CASGIFFHEQYF	TGTGCTTCCGGGATATTCTTCCACGAGCAGTACTTC
TRBV28	TRBD1	TRBJ1-3	NA	17	CAGRTGTGGSSGNTIYF	TGTGCCGGCCGCACCGGGACAGGGGGCAGCTCTGGAAACACCATATATTTT
TRBV6-6	NA	TRBJ1-6	NA	15	CASSSQGTPNSPLHF	TGTGCCAGCAGTTCCCAGGGTACACCGAATTCACCCCTCCACTTT
TRBV19	TRBD1	TRBJ1-2	NA	14	CASSTRQGITGYTF	TGTGCCAGTAGTACCAGACAGGGAATAACTGGCTACACCTTC
TRBV2	TRBD2	TRBJ2-2	NA	14	CASRGGDYTGELFF	TGTGCCAGCCGCGGGGGGGATTACACCGGGGAGCTGTTTTTT
TRBV11-2	NA	TRBJ2-4	NA	19	CASSLARASHGVAKNIQYF	TGTGCCAGCAGCTTGGCTAGGGCCAGCCACGGGGTAGCCAAAAACATTCAGTACTTC
TRBV15	NA	TRBJ2-5	NA	16	CATSRDVGFTGRSQYF	TGTGCCACCAGCAGAGATGTGGGGTTTACAGGGCGGTCCCAGTACTTC
TRBV7-9	TRBD1	TRBJ2-3	once	18	CASSLTRWGQTSTDTQYF	TGTGCCAGCAGCCTAACAAGGTGGGGACAGACTAGCACAGATACGCAGTATTTT
TRBV9	TRBD1	TRBJ1-5	NA	14	CASSDGQGGQPQHF	TGTGCCAGCAGCGACGGACAGGGGGGTCAGCCCCAGCATTTT
TRBV12-5	NA	TRBJ2-3	NA	15	CASGLAQAITDTQYF	TGTGCTAGTGGTTTGGCGCAGGCTATCACAGATACGCAGTATTTT
TRBV3-1/TRBV3-2	TRBD1	TRBJ1-2	NA	13	CASSQRQGYGYTF	TGTGCCAGCAGCCAGAGACAGGGATACGGCTACACCTTC
TRBV7-2	TRBD1	TRBJ2-5	NA	16	CASSLNGQGVGETQYF	TGTGCCAGCAGCTTAAACGGACAGGGGGTTGGAGAGACCCAGTACTTC
TRBV9	NA	TRBJ1-1	once	15	CASSVGPQMNTEAFF	TGTGCCAGCAGCGTAGGTCCACAGATGAACACTGAAGCTTTCTTT
TRBV6-6	TRBD1	TRBJ1-1	NA	16	CASRRGQGNSETEAFF	TGTGCCAGCAGACGTGGACAGGGGAACTCGGAGACTGAAGCTTTCTTT
TRBV2	TRBD1	TRBJ1-5	few	12	CASNRGNQPQHF	TGTGCCAGTAACAGGGGAAATCAGCCCCAGCATTTT
TRBV5-6	TRBD1	TRBJ2-7	NA	18	CASSLGDRGQMITYEQYF	TGTGCCAGCAGCTTGGGGGACAGGGGCCAAATGATAACCTACGAGCAGTACTTC
TRBV7-2	NA	TRBJ1-2	NA	15	CASSPNHRDPYGYTF	TGTGCCAGCAGCCCCAACCACAGGGACCCCTATGGCTACACCTTC
TRBV6-1	NA	TRBJ1-1	NA	14	CASSEYTGDTEAFF	TGTGCCAGCAGTGAATACACGGGGGATACTGAAGCTTTCTTT
TRBV19	TRBD1	TRBJ1-1	NA	12	CASGQGNTEAFF	TGTGCCAGTGGACAGGGGAACACTGAAGCTTTCTTT
TRBV6-5	TRBD2	TRBJ2-3	few	15	CASSDHSGGADTQYF	TGTGCCAGCAGCGACCATAGCGGGGGGGCAGATACGCAGTATTTT
TRBV2	TRBD1	TRBJ1-2	once	13	CASKRQGTEGYTF	TGTGCCAGCAAACGACAGGGGACTGAGGGCTACACCTTC
TRBV9	TRBD1	TRBJ2-5	NA	17	CASSEGPGQGWGETQYF	TGTGCCAGCAGCGAGGGCCCGGGACAGGGGTGGGGAGAGACCCAGTACTTC
TRBV7-9	NA	TRBJ1-1	NA	14	CASSLDRAGGEAFF	TGTGCCAGCAGCTTAGACAGGGCCGGAGGTGAAGCTTTCTTT
TRBV9	NA	TRBJ1-1	few	15	CASSLSPGQNTEAFF	TGTGCCAGCAGCTTATCGCCGGGACAGAACACTGAAGCTTTCTTT
TRBV19	TRBD2	TRBJ2-1	once	17	CASSFLTPRGGRNEQFF	TGTGCCAGTAGCTTCCTTACCCCCCGGGGGGGCCGGAATGAGCAGTTCTTC
TRBV2	NA	TRBJ1-6	NA	11	CASTRVSPLHF	TGTGCCAGCACCAGGGTTTCACCCCTCCACTTT
TRBV6-2/TRBV6-3	TRBD1	TRBJ1-2	NA	15	CASSYSNGQGYGYTF	TGTGCCAGCAGTTACTCGAATGGACAGGGCTATGGCTACACCTTC
TRBV7-2	NA	TRBJ1-2	once	14	CASSLGGLSRGYTF	TGTGCCAGCAGCTTAGGTGGTTTATCTCGGGGCTACACCTTC
TRBV12-3/TRBV12-4	NA	TRBJ1-1	NA	13	CASSFGEDTEAFF	TGTGCCAGCAGTTTCGGAGAGGACACTGAAGCTTTCTTT
TRBV5-1	TRBD1	TRBJ1-1	NA	15	CASRDGQGLTDGAFF	TGCGCCAGCAGGGATGGACAGGGACTTACCGACGGGGCTTTCTTT
TRBV4-1	NA	TRBJ1-1	NA	15	CASSPQAGQGTEAFF	TGCGCCAGCAGCCCCCAGGCAGGGCAGGGCACTGAAGCTTTCTTT
TRBV7-8	TRBD2	TRBJ2-7	NA	18	CASSLEASGGQLSYEQYF	TGTGCCAGCAGCTTAGAGGCTAGCGGGGGCCAACTCTCCTACGAGCAGTACTTC
TRBV7-3	NA	TRBJ2-5	NA	13	CASSLTFQETQYF	TGTGCCAGCAGCTTGACTTTCCAAGAGACCCAGTACTTC
TRBV7-4	NA	TRBJ1-5	NA	14	CARIQGFPNQPQHF	TGTGCCAGGATCCAGGGGTTTCCCAATCAGCCCCAGCATTTT
TRBV6-1	TRBD2	TRBJ2-7	NA	13	CASSGASGGPPYF	TGTGCCAGCAGTGGAGCTAGCGGGGGTCCCCCTTACTTC
TRBV19	TRBD1	TRBJ1-2	few	15	CASSMDRGRSYGYTF	TGTGCCAGTAGTATGGACAGGGGGCGCAGCTATGGCTACACCTTC
TRBV3-1/TRBV3-2	NA	TRBJ1-5	NA	13	CASSQGRDQPQHF	TGTGCCAGCAGCCAAGGACGGGATCAGCCCCAGCATTTT
TRBV27	NA	TRBJ2-2	once	16	CASSAHRARDTGELFF	TGTGCCAGCAGTGCCCACAGGGCAAGAGACACCGGGGAGCTGTTTTTT
TRBV12-5	NA	TRBJ2-5	NA	16	CASGLVRWGGRETQYF	TGTGCTAGTGGTTTGGTACGATGGGGGGGCCGAGAGACCCAGTACTTC
TRBV5-4	TRBD1	TRBJ2-1	NA	16	CASSVLKGQGAYEQFF	TGTGCCAGCAGCGTATTAAAGGGACAGGGGGCCTATGAGCAGTTCTTC
TRBV5-5	NA	TRBJ1-5	NA	14	CASSLGWVEGPQHF	TGTGCCAGCAGCTTGGGTTGGGTCGAGGGGCCCCAGCATTTT
TRBV4-1	NA	TRBJ1-1	NA	13	CASSLGEGTEAFF	TGCGCCAGCAGCCTCGGCGAGGGCACTGAAGCTTTCTTT
TRBV4-1	TRBD1	TRBJ2-1	NA	18	CASSRTAGFGTAYNEQFF	TGCGCCAGCAGCCGTACCGCCGGGTTCGGGACAGCCTACAATGAGCAGTTCTTC
TRBV5-6	NA	TRBJ2-4	NA	13	CASSMGEENIQYF	TGTGCCAGCAGCATGGGGGAGGAAAACATTCAGTACTTC
TRBV5-6	NA	TRBJ1-3	NA	16	CASSGVAGTTGNTIYF	TGTGCCAGCAGCGGGGTGGCCGGGACAACTGGAAACACCATATATTTT
TRBV2	TRBD1	TRBJ1-5	NA	14	CASSGQGSNQPQHF	TGTGCCAGCAGCGGACAGGGGAGCAATCAGCCCCAGCATTTT
TRBV6-5	TRBD2	TRBJ2-7	NA	16	CASSYNQRGVSYEQYF	TGTGCCAGCAGTTACAACCAGCGGGGGGTATCCTACGAGCAGTACTTC
TRBV6-4	NA	TRBJ1-2	NA	14	CASSELWPPHGYTF	TGTGCCAGCAGTGAGCTGTGGCCGCCGCATGGCTACACCTTC
TRBV9	NA	TRBJ2-7	NA	14	CASSVGDTRGEQYF	TGTGCCAGCAGCGTAGGGGACACCCGAGGGGAGCAGTACTTC
TRBV28	NA	TRBJ1-1	few	18	CASSLGRVLGLEGTEAFF	TGTGCCAGCAGTTTAGGGAGGGTATTAGGGTTGGAGGGCACTGAAGCTTTCTTT
TRBV7-2	TRBD2	TRBJ2-7	NA	14	CASSLGLAGYEQYF	TGTGCCAGCAGCTTAGGTCTAGCGGGCTACGAGCAGTACTTC